Shown below are 15 T cell receptor beta chains from a single sample sequenced in a study of OX40 agonist ivuxolimab in advanced cancers. Here immunoSEQ multiplex PCR was the method, and the copy in TCRdb shows in-frame clones only, minus some. The table includes about 58,000 clones, 70% to 80% detected once. The sequenced sample was CD4+ or CD8+ T cells sorted from blood, obtained in a trial of the OX40 agonist ivuxolimab. Source of these receptors: an adult with an advanced solid tumor such as melanoma, head and neck, liver or kidney cancer.

The chain is built from TRBV6-6 and TRBJ2-1; 10 positions agree with TRBD2. Germline V gene data show CDR1 as MNHNY and CDR2 as SVGAGI (reference sequence). The CDR3 extends over 16 amino acids. V was clipped by 2 bases and J by 4 bases; unmatched bases: 5. The CDR3 region has the DNA TGTGCCAGCAGTTACGCTAGCGGGAGCCCTTACAATGAGCAGTTCTTC. Protein product: CASSYASGSPYNEQFF.

The chain employs TRBV5-1 and TRBJ2-5; TRBD1 is a possible D gene (5 bases). This CDR3 is 15 amino acids long. V lost 0 bases and J 5 bases, leaving 14 bases between the germline ends. Germline values: CDR1 SGHRS, CDR2 YFSETQ. In DNA form, the CDR3 reads TGCGCCAGCAGCTTGGGCCCTCCAGGGTTTGAGACCCAGTACTTC. Translation gives CASSLGPPGFETQYF. Based on the CDR3 plus reference TRBV5-1 and TRBJ2-5, the full variable domain is KAGVTQTPRYLIKTRGQQVTLSCSPISGHRSVSWYQQTPGQGLQFLFEYFSETQRNKGNFPGRFSGRQFSNSRSEMNVSTLELGDSALYLCASSLGPPGFETQYFGPGTRLLVL.

The chain employs TRBV6-6 and TRBJ2-7; no clear D. This CDR3 has 15 amino acids. CDR1 is MNHNY, CDR2 SVGAGI, per germline (reference sequence). Trimming removed 0 bases at V and 0 bases at J, with 9 bases between. The CDR3 DNA reads TGTGCCAGCAGTTACTCTGTGATTAGCTCCTACGAGCAGTACTTC. Its translation: CASSYSVISSYEQYF.

This chain links TRBV28 with TRBJ2-1; D is undetermined. The germline CDR1 and CDR2 sequences are MDHEN and SYDVKM. Trimming cost V 0 bases and J 0 bases, with 12 bases left between them. CDR3 length equals 17 residues. CDR3 sequence reads: CASSLWVVKSSYNEQFF. CDR3 bases: TGTGCCAGCAGTTTATGGGTGGTTAAAAGCTCCTACAATGAGCAGTTCTTC.

CDR3 loop: CASSDVQETQYF. The DNA of the CDR3 is TGTGCCAGCAGTGATGTCCAAGAGACCCAGTACTTC. The chain couples TRBV6-1 to TRBJ2-5, with unresolved D. This CDR3 region has 12 residues. V lost 3 bases to trimming and J lost 1 base, with 3 bases between them. Germline loops: CDR1 MNHNS, CDR2 SASEGT.

The V and J genes are TRBV10-2 and TRBJ2-3; 7 bases line up with TRBD1. The CDR3 has 14 residues. CDR1 is WSHSY, CDR2 SAAADI, per germline. The V and J ends lost 6 bases and 6 bases, in that order; junction bases with no gene match: 9. The chain's CDR3 is CASRDTGQMDTQYF. The CDR3 DNA is TGCGCCAGCAGAGACACGGGACAGATGGATACGCAGTATTTT.

The V call is TRBV14, the J call TRBJ1-2; the match to TRBD1 covers 8 bases. The V gene end was trimmed by 4 bases and the J gene end by 7 bases; junction bases not matched to a gene: 11. CDR3 length: 15 amino acids. Germline CDR1 SGHDN, CDR2 FVKESK. The DNA for the CDR3 is TGTGCCAGCAGCCTAGGCCCGACAGGGGCGGCTGGCTACACCTTC. It encodes CASSLGPTGAAGYTF.

This chain uses TRBV6-6 with TRBJ1-2, with 9 bases fitting TRBD1. Germline lookup yields CDR1 MNHNY and CDR2 SVGAGI (reference sequence). V was pared by 4 bases and J by 4 bases, with 7 bases of the junction left unmatched. This CDR3 comprises 15 residues. This chain's CDR3 is CASSSTGQGGYGYTF. The CDR3 DNA follows: TGTGCCAGCAGTTCTACGGGACAGGGTGGCTATGGCTACACCTTC.

This rearrangement joins TRBV5-1 to TRBJ1-5, with 7 bases matching TRBD1. Germline V gene sequence: CDR1 SGHRS, CDR2 YFSETQ. CDR3 length equals 14 residues. After removal of 4 bases from V and 2 bases from J, the junction contained 3 bases not matched to a gene. The chain's CDR3 is CASSTGVGNQPQHF. CDR3 nucleotides: TGCGCCAGCAGCACAGGGGTAGGCAATCAGCCCCAGCATTTT.

This clone was picked up a small number of times. The rearrangement joins TRBV11-2 to TRBJ2-7; TRBD1 might be the D (6 bases). CDR1 SGHAT and CDR2 FQNNGV come from the germline V gene. The CDR3 has 13 residues. Trimming removed 5 bases from V and 3 bases from J, with 11 bases in between. CDR3 coding DNA: TGTGCCAGCAGCCCCGTACAGGGCTACGAGCAGTACTTC. It is translated as CASSPVQGYEQYF.

J is TRBJ2-3 and V is TRBV5-1; D may correspond to TRBD1 or TRBD2 (5 bases each). Germline V CDR1 and CDR2: SGHRS, YFSETQ. This CDR3 region has 15 residues. The germline V and J ends were trimmed by 6 bases and 1 base, with 15 bases remaining between them. The CDR3 coding sequence is TGCGCCAGCACCCGACCCGGGGACGGCACAGATACGCAGTATTTT. The encoded protein is CASTRPGDGTDTQYF.

The gene calls are TRBV10-3 and TRBJ2-1; TRBD1 might be the D (6 bases). This CDR3 spans 15 amino acids. Germline lookup yields CDR1 ENHRY and CDR2 SYGVKD. Trimming stripped 0 bases from V and 8 bases from J, with 14 bases between. CDR3 bases: TGTGCCATCAGTGAGTCCAGGGGAGTTTCGGATGAGCAGTTCTTC. Translated: CAISESRGVSDEQFF.

The chain uses TRBV28 and TRBJ2-3, with D perhaps TRBD2 (6 bases). Trimming took off 6 bases at V and 4 bases at J, with 11 bases between the two ends. CDR1 is MDHEN and CDR2 is SYDVKM in the germline V gene. This CDR3 contains 13 residues. The CDR3 reads CASSSGSPDTQYF. The CDR3 coding sequence is TGTGCCAGCAGCTCCGGGAGTCCAGATACGCAGTATTTT.

The chain has TRBV6-1 and TRBJ1-6; 7 nucleotides align to TRBD1. This CDR3 has 18 residues. Germline CDR1 MNHNS, CDR2 SASEGT. V lost 0 bases and J lost 7; bases outside the gene matches: 12. CDR3: CASSEASTGWLLNSPLHF. CDR3 coding DNA: TGTGCCAGCAGTGAAGCTTCGACAGGGTGGTTATTGAATTCACCCCTCCACTTT.

This clone was recorded once. V usage is TRBV6-1 and J usage is TRBJ1-5; possibly TRBD1 for D (5 bases). Germline V gene data show CDR1 as MNHNS and CDR2 as SASEGT. The CDR3 consists of 16 residues. The V and J ends lost 2 bases and 1 base respectively, with 12 bases between them. The CDR3: CASSELRKGSNQPQHF. In DNA form, the CDR3 reads TGTGCCAGCAGTGAACTCCGGAAGGGGAGCAATCAGCCCCAGCATTTT.